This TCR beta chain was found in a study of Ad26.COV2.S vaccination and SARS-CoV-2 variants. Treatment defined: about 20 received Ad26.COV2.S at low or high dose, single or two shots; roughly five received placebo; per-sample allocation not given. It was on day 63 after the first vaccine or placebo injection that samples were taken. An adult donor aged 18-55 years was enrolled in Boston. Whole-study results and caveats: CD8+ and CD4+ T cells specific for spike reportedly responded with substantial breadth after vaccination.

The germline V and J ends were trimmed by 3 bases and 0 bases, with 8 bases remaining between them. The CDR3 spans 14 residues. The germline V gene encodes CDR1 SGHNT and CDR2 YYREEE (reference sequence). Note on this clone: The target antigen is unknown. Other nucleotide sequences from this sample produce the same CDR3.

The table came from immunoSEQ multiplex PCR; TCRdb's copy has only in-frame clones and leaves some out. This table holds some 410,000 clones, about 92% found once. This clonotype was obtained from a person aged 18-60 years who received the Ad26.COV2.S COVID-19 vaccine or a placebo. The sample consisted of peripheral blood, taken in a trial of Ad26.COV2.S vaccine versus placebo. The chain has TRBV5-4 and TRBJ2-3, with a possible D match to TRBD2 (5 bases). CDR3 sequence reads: CASSSSGSTDTQYF. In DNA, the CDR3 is TGTGCCAGCAGCTCCTCGGGGAGCACAGATACGCAGTATTTT.